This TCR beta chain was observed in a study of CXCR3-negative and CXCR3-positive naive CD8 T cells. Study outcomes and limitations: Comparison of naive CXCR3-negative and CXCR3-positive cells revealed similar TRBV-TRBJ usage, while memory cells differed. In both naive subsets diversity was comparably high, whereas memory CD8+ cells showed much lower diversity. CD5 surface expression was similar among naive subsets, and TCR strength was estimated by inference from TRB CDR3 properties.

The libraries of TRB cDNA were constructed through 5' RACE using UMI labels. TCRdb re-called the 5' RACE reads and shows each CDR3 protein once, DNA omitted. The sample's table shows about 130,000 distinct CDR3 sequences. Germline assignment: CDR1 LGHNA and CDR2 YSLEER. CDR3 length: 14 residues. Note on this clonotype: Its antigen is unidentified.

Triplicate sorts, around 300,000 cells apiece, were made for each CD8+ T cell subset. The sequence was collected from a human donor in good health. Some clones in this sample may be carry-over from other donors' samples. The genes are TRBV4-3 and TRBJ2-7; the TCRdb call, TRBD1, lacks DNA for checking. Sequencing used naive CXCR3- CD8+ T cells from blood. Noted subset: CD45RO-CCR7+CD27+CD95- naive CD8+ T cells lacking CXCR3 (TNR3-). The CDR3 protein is CASSPDPQGYEQYF.